This T cell receptor (beta chain) was recovered during a study of shared clonotypes between healthy human individuals. About the research overall: Three CD4 naive, three CD4 memory, two CD8 naive and one CD8 memory plate were used per donor. Study-level results: A handful of donors had around 5% of their naive CD4 clonotypes in common. Generation probability values for non-shared clonotypes were lower than those for clonotypes shared by all four donors.

The CDR3 length is 16 residues. Germline CDR1 is MDHEN and CDR2 is SYDVKM. The V end was cut by 1 base, the J end by 3 bases, with 15 bases between. As regards this clone: Its specificity is not known.

Several immunoSEQ plates received, in even portions, the genomic DNA of each subset. Some clones are missing from TCRdb's copy, which holds only in-frame ones; the method was immunoSEQ multiplex PCR. The sample yields about 1.9 million clones, 90% to 95% seen once. Naive CD8 cells lacked CD45RO, underwent positive selection for CCR7 and left out terminally differentiated effector memory CD45RA+ cells. Material for sequencing was naive CD8+ T cells from PBMCs. The V and J genes are TRBV28 and TRBJ2-5; D not resolved. The clonotype was recovered from a man between 18 and 35 years old in good health. Some clones in this sample may be carry-over from other donors' samples. The CDR3 nucleotides read TGTGCCAGCAGTTTATTTCGGCTCCTAAATAAAGAGACCCAGTACTTC. It specifies CASSLFRLLNKETQYF.